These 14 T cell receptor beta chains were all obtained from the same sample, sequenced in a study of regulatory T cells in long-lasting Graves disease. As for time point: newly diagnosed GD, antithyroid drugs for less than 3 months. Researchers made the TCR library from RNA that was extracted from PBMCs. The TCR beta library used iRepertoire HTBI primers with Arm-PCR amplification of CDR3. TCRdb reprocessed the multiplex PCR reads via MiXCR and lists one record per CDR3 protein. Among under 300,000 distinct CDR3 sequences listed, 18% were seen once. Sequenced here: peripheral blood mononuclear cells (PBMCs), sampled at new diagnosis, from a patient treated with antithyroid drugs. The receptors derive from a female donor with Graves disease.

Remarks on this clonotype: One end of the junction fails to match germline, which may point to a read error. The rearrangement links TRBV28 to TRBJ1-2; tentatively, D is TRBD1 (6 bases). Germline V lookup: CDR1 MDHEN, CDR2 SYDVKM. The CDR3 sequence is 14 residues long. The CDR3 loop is CASSAAGGSYGNTF. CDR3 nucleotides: TGTGCCAGCAGCGCCGCGGGGGGCTCATATGGCAACACCTTC.

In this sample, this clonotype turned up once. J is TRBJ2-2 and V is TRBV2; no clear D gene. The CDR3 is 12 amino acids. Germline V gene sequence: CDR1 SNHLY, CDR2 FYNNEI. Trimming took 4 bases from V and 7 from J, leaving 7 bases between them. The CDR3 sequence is CASSGLVGELFF. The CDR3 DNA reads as TGTGCCAGCAGTGGTCTAGTCGGGGAGCTGTTTTTT.

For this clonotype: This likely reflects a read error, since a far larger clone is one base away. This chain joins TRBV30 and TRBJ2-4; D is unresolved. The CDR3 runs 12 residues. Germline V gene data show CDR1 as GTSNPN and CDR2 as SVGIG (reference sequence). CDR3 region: CAWTPDGYGYAF. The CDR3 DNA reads TGTGCCTGGACCCCGGACGGCTATGGCTACGCCTTC.

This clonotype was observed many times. CDR3 amino acids: CASSEGASYLNSPLHF. For the CDR3, the DNA is TGCGCCAGCAGTGAGGGGGCTAGCTACTTGAATTCACCCCTCCACTTT. The V gene is TRBV10-2, the J gene TRBJ1-6; maybe TRBD1 (5 bases). The CDR3 has 16 residues. Germline V gene sequence: CDR1 WSHSY, CDR2 SAAADI. With 2 bases removed from V and 7 bases from J, the gap between germline ends came to 15 bases.

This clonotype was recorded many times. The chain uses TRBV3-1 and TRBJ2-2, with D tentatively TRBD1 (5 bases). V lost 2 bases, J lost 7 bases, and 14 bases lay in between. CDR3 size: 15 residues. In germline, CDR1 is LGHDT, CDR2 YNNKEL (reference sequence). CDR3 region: CASSQQGLELGELFF. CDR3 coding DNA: TGTGCCAGCAGCCAACAGGGCTTGGAGCTCGGGGAGCTGTTTTTT.

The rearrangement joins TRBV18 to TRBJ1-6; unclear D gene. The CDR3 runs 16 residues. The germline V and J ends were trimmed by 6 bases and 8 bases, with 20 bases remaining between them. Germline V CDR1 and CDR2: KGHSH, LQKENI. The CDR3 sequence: CASSPGSGWLDSPLHF. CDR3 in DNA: TGTGCCAGCTCGCCCGGTTCCGGTTGGTTAGATTCACCCCTCCACTTT. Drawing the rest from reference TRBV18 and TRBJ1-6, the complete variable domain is NAGVMQNPRHLVRRRGQEARLRCSPMKGHSHVYWYRQLPEEGLKFMVYLQKENIIDESGMPKERFSAEFPKEGPSILRIQQVVRGDSAAYFCASSPGSGWLDSPLHFGNGTRLTVT.

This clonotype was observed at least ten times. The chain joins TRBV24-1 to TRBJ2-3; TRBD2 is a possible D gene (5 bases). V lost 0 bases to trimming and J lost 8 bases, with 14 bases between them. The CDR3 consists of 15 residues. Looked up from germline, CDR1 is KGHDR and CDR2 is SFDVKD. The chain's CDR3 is CATSDLQSGISTQYF. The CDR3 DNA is TGTGCCACCAGTGATTTGCAGTCCGGGATAAGTACGCAGTATTTT.

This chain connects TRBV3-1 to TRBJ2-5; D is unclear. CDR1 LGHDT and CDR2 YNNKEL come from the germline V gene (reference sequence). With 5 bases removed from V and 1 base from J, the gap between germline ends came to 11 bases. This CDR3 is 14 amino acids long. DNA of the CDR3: TGTGCCAGCAGCTTCACGTGGCCCCAAGAGACCCAGTACTTC. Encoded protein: CASSFTWPQETQYF.

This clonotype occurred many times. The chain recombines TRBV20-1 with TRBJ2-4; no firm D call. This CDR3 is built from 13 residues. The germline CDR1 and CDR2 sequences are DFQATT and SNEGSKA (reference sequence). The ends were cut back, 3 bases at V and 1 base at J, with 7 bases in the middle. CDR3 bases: TGCAGTGCTAGGGAGATGGCCAAAAACATTCAGTACTTC. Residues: CSAREMAKNIQYF.

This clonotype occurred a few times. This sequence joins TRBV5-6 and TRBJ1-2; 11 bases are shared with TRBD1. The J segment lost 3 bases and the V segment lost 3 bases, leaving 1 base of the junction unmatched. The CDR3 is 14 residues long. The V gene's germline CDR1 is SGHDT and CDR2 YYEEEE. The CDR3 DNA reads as TGTGCCAGCAGCTGGGACAGGGGGTACTATGGCTACACCTTC. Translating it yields CASSWDRGYYGYTF.

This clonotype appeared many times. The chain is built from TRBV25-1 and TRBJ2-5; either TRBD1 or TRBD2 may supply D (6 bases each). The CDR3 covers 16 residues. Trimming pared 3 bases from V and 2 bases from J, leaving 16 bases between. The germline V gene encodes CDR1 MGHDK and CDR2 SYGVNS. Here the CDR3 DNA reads TGTGCCAGCAGTGACATAACGGGGGCCGTACAAGAGACCCAGTACTTC. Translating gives CASSDITGAVQETQYF.

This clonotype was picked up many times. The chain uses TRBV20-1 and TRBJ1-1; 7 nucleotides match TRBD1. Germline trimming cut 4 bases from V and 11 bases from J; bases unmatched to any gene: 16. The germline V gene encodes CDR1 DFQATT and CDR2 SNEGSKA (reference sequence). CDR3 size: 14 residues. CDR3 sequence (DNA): TGCAGTGCTAATCGAGGGGGCGGTGGGGTTGGGGCTTTCTTT. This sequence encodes CSANRGGGGVGAFF.

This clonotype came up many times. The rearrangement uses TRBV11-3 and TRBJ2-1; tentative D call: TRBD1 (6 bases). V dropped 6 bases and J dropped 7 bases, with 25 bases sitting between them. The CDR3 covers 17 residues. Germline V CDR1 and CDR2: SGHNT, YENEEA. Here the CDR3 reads CASRRTAGTPSYNEQFF. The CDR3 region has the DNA TGTGCCAGCAGGCGGACTGCCGGGACACCATCTTATAATGAGCAGTTCTTC.

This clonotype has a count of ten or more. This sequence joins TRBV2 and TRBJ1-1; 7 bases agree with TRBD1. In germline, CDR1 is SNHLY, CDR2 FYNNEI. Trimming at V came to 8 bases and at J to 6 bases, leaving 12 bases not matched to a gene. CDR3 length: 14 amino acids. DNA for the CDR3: TGTGCCAGCCGGGGTTCGACAGGGATCGCTGAAGCTTTCTTT. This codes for CASRGSTGIAEAFF.